This is a list of T cell receptor beta chains from one sample in a study of T cell repertoires in cytomegalovirus infection. These receptors are not linked to any known antigen. Each CDR3 protein gets one entry after TCRdb re-called the reads with MiXCR. In the table there are about 830,000 distinct CDR3 sequences, approximately 32% of which are singletons. The material sequenced was cultured CD8+ T cells from PBMCs, taken from culture after CMV antigen stimulation. The receptors come from a human donor in good health (CMV status not recorded). Some clones in this sample may be carry-over from other donors' samples. CDR3s include the opening cysteine and the closing phenylalanine or tryptophan. A D gene is named only where the DNA matches it firmly. A clone size is listed for some rows: how often the clone was seen (once, few, many), or a class if it is expanded.

V gene	clone size	CDR3 length	J gene	D gene	CDR3 DNA	CDR3 protein
TRBV7-9	many	16	TRBJ2-1	TRBD1	TGTGCCAGCAGCACGAACCGGGACAGGGTCGACAATGAGCAGTTCTTC	CASSTNRDRVDNEQFF
TRBV27	NA	14	TRBJ2-1	NA	TGTGCCAGCAGTTTTGGTTCAGACCACAATGAGCAGTTCTTC	CASSFGSDHNEQFF
TRBV7-9	NA	15	TRBJ2-7	NA	TGTGCCAGCAGCTTATACGCGATGGAGGGCTACGAGCAGTACTTC	CASSLYAMEGYEQYF
TRBV6-6	NA	15	TRBJ2-3	TRBD2	TGTGCCAGCAGTTACGCGGGGGGAGCCACAGATACGCAGTATTTT	CASSYAGGATDTQYF
TRBV9	NA	14	TRBJ2-2	NA	TGTGCCAGCAGCCCTTTCAGGAACACCGGGGAGCTGTTTTTT	CASSPFRNTGELFF
TRBV5-1	NA	16	TRBJ1-3	TRBD1	TGCGCCAGCAGCTTGGGACAGGGTTACTCTGGAAACACCATATATTTT	CASSLGQGYSGNTIYF
TRBV11-2	NA	17	TRBJ2-5	NA	TGTGCCAGCAGCCCCACCCCGCGGGCAGGGATGGGGGAGACCCAGTACTTC	CASSPTPRAGMGETQYF
TRBV6-6	NA	15	TRBJ1-1	NA	TGTGCCAGCAGTTCATGGGGAGTCAGTAACACTGAAGCTTTCTTT	CASSSWGVSNTEAFF
TRBV7-8	few	15	TRBJ2-1	TRBD2	TGTGCCAGCAGCTTACAGCGGGGGGGTTACAATGAGCAGTTCTTC	CASSLQRGGYNEQFF
TRBV7-8	many	14	TRBJ2-5	NA	TGTGCCAGCAGCTTAGAATGGGGGCAAGAGACCCAGTACTTC	CASSLEWGQETQYF
TRBV7-6	many	14	TRBJ2-3	NA	TGTGCCAGCAGCTTTTCGGGGTTCACAGATACGCAGTATTTT	CASSFSGFTDTQYF
TRBV5-1	NA	20	TRBJ2-1	TRBD1	TGCGCCAGCAGCACCCCGGGACAGGGGGCCCCAACTAGCTCCTACAATGAGCAGTTCTTC	CASSTPGQGAPTSSYNEQFF
TRBV7-9	few	16	TRBJ2-6	NA	TGTGCCAGCAGCTTCCGCCAACCGGCCGGGGCCAACGTCCTGACTTTC	CASSFRQPAGANVLTF
TRBV7-8	few	16	TRBJ1-1	TRBD1	TGTGCCAGCAGCTTCGCCCATGGACAGGTCCCAAGAGAAGCTTTCTTT	CASSFAHGQVPREAFF
TRBV29-1	few	13	TRBJ2-5	TRBD2	TGCAGCGTTGAGGGGACTAGCGAAGAGACCCAGTACTTC	CSVEGTSEETQYF
TRBV5-6	NA	16	TRBJ2-3	TRBD2	TGTGCCAGCAGCTTCCCTAGCGGGGGGGCCCGGGATACGCAGTATTTT	CASSFPSGGARDTQYF
TRBV29-1	NA	19	TRBJ2-7	NA	TGCAGCGGAGTATTTTGGGGACAGGCATCTAGCGGTAGCTCCTACGAGCAGTACTTC	CSGVFWGQASSGSSYEQYF
TRBV27	NA	13	TRBJ1-1	TRBD1	TGTGCCAGCAGTTTCGGGACAGGGGACCGAGCTTTCTTT	CASSFGTGDRAFF
TRBV27	NA	13	TRBJ1-1	NA	TGTGTCAGTAGAGAAACAGGGCCCACTGAAGCTTTCTTT	CVSRETGPTEAFF
TRBV6-6	few	13	TRBJ1-5	NA	TGTGCCAGCAGTTACGACAGTCTCCGGGCCCAGCATTTT	CASSYDSLRAQHF
TRBV12-3/TRBV12-4	NA	14	TRBJ2-7	TRBD2	TGTGCCAGCAGCTTAGCGGGGGCGATCTACGAGCAGTACTTC	CASSLAGAIYEQYF
TRBV27	NA	17	TRBJ2-1	TRBD1	TGTGCCAGCAGTTTATCCGATCAGGGGGCCATCTACAATGAGCAGTTCTTC	CASSLSDQGAIYNEQFF
TRBV6-2/TRBV6-3	few	17	TRBJ2-3	TRBD2	TGTGCCAGCAGTTACGGCTACGACGGGGGGGCATCAGATACGCAGTATTTT	CASSYGYDGGASDTQYF
TRBV2	NA	16	TRBJ2-4	NA	TGTGCCAGCAGTGAGCTTGTAGGGGCGGCCAAAAACATTCAGTACTTC	CASSELVGAAKNIQYF
TRBV5-1	NA	17	TRBJ2-1	NA	TGCGCCAGCAGCTTGGCCGTGGGGCGGGATACCTACAATGAGCAGTTCTTC	CASSLAVGRDTYNEQFF
TRBV19	NA	16	TRBJ1-2	TRBD1	TGTGCCAGTACCACACCGAGGGGACAGGGTTTGGATGGCTACACCTTC	CASTTPRGQGLDGYTF
TRBV7-3	NA	14	TRBJ1-6	NA	TGTGCCAGCAGCTTAAAAGGGGTCACTTCACCCCTCCACTTT	CASSLKGVTSPLHF
TRBV5-6	few	18	TRBJ2-2	TRBD2	TGTGCCAGCAGCTTGGCACTAGCGGGGGGTTTGAACACCGGGGAGCTGTTTTTT	CASSLALAGGLNTGELFF
TRBV7-8	few	15	TRBJ1-6	TRBD1	TGTGCCAGCAGCTCGGGGACAGGGAACCTTTCACCCCTCCACTTT	CASSSGTGNLSPLHF
TRBV2	NA	14	TRBJ1-1	NA	TGTGCCAGCAGTGTGGAAGGGGAGAACACTGAAGCTTTCTTT	CASSVEGENTEAFF
TRBV10-3	few	12	TRBJ2-1	NA	TGTGCCATCAGTATAGCCGACAATGAGCAGTTCTTC	CAISIADNEQFF
TRBV19	NA	14	TRBJ1-1	NA	TGTGCCAGTAGTATCGGTTCCTCGGGAACTGAAGCTTTCTTT	CASSIGSSGTEAFF
TRBV28	few	15	TRBJ1-4	NA	TGTGCCAGCAGTTTACGTTACGGGGTTGGAGAAAAACTGTTTTTT	CASSLRYGVGEKLFF
TRBV7-2	few	17	TRBJ1-4	TRBD1	TGTGCCAGCAGCCTTACGGGACAGGTCGCAACTAATGAAAAACTGTTTTTT	CASSLTGQVATNEKLFF
TRBV10-2	few	15	TRBJ2-1	TRBD2	TGCGCCAGCACCGGACTAGAGGAGACCTACAATGAGCAGTTCTTC	CASTGLEETYNEQFF
TRBV19	NA	14	TRBJ2-3	NA	TGTGCCAGTAGTATCCTCGGCGAACGTGATACGCAGTATTTT	CASSILGERDTQYF
TRBV7-2	many	16	TRBJ2-2	NA	TGTGCCAGCAGCTTCTCAGGGACTCCGGGCACCGGGGAGCTGTTTTTT	CASSFSGTPGTGELFF
TRBV15	NA	15	TRBJ1-6	NA	TGTGCCACCAGCAGGGAGGGGGTTACAAATTCACCCCTCCACTTT	CATSREGVTNSPLHF
TRBV5-1	few	17	TRBJ1-2	TRBD1	TGCGCCAGCAGCTTGGAGGGACAGGGGGCGGCGAACTATGGCTACACCTTC	CASSLEGQGAANYGYTF
TRBV27	few	14	TRBJ2-7	TRBD1	TGTGCCAGCAGTTCGGGGACAGCCGTAATTGAGCAGTACTTC	CASSSGTAVIEQYF
TRBV28	NA	15	TRBJ1-6	NA	TGTGCCAGCAGCGGGCTGGGGCAGAATAATTCACCCCTCCACTTT	CASSGLGQNNSPLHF
TRBV4-1	many	15	TRBJ2-3	NA	TGCGCCAGCAGCCCCCCTCCGGGGGGCACAGATACGCAGTATTTT	CASSPPPGGTDTQYF
TRBV12-3/TRBV12-4	NA	16	TRBJ2-1	TRBD2	TGTGCCAGCACCCCAGTGGGTAGCGGGGGGGGAAATGAGCAGTTCTTC	CASTPVGSGGGNEQFF
TRBV7-6	NA	14	TRBJ2-1	NA	TGTGCCAGCAGCTTAAGCCCGGGGAACAATGAGCAGTTCTTC	CASSLSPGNNEQFF
TRBV11-2	NA	15	TRBJ2-5	NA	TGTGCCAGCAGCTTAGATCAGGGCAGGGTGGAGACCCAGTACTTC	CASSLDQGRVETQYF
TRBV7-8	many	16	TRBJ2-3	TRBD2	TGTGCCAGCAGCCCCTATAGCGGGGACCTCACAGATACGCAGTATTTT	CASSPYSGDLTDTQYF
TRBV6-2/TRBV6-3	NA	21	TRBJ2-1	TRBD2	TGTGCCAGCAGTTACTCTAACCTCTTTTTTAGCGGGGCCACCCTTTACAATGAGCAGTTCTTC	CASSYSNLFFSGATLYNEQFF
TRBV12-3/TRBV12-4	few	13	TRBJ2-5	NA	TGTGCCAGCAGTTTATATACAGAAGAGACCCAGTACTTC	CASSLYTEETQYF
TRBV20-1	NA	13	TRBJ1-2	NA	TGCAGTGCTGACAACGCGCAGGATCTCGGCTACACCTTC	CSADNAQDLGYTF
TRBV7-9	NA	17	TRBJ1-4	TRBD1	TGTGCCAGCAGCCCCCCACAGGGGGGGGGTCCCGAGGGAAAACTGTTTTTT	CASSPPQGGGPEGKLFF
TRBV11-2	NA	17	TRBJ2-2	NA	TGTGCCAGCAGCCCCTATCCGGGACGCCGTCGGACCGGGGAGCTGTTTTTT	CASSPYPGRRRTGELFF
TRBV7-8	NA	12	TRBJ1-1	NA	TGTGTCAGCAGCTTAGATGGCCATAAAGCTTTCTTT	CVSSLDGHKAFF
TRBV20-1	NA	15	TRBJ2-7	TRBD2	TGCAGTGCTAGTCCTTTAGCGGGGGTCTCCTACGAGCAGTACTTC	CSASPLAGVSYEQYF
TRBV7-2	once	13	TRBJ2-1	NA	TGTGCCGGCAGCTTAATCCCGTACAATGAGCAGTTCTTC	CAGSLIPYNEQFF
TRBV7-3	NA	16	TRBJ2-2	TRBD2	TGTGCCAGCAGCGACGGCCGAGCGGGGGCCACCGGGGAGCTGTTTTTT	CASSDGRAGATGELFF